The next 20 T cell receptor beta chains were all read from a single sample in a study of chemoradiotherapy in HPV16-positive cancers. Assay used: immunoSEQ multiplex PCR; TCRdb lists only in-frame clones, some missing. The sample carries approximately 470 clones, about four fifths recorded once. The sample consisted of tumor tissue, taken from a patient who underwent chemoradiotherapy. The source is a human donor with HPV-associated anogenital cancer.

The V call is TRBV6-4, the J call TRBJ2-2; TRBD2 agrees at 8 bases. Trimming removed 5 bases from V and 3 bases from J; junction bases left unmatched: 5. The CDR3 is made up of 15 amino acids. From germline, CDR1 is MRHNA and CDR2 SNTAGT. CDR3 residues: CASSPSGSHTGELFF. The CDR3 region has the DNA TGTGCCAGCAGTCCGAGCGGGAGCCACACCGGGGAGCTGTTTTTT.

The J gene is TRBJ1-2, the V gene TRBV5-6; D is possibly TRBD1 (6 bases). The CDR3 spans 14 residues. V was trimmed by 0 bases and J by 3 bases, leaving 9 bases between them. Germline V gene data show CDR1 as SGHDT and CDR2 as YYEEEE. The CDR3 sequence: CASSLGGLDYGYTF. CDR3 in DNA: TGTGCCAGCAGCTTGGGGGGGCTAGACTATGGCTACACCTTC.

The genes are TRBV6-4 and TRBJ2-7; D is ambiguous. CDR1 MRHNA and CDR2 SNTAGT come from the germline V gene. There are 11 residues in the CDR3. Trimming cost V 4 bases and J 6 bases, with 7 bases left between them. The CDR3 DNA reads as TGTGCCAGCAGTGGGGTCGTCGAGCAGTACTTC. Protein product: CASSGVVEQYF.

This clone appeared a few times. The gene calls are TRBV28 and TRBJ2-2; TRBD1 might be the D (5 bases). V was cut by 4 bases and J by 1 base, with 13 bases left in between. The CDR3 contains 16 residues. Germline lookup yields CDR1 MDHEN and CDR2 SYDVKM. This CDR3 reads CASSSTDLGNTGELFF. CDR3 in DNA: TGTGCCAGCAGTTCGACAGACCTTGGGAACACCGGGGAGCTGTTTTTT. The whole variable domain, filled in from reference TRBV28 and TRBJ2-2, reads DVKVTQSSRYLVKRTGEKVFLECVQDMDHENMFWYRQDPGLGLRLIYFSYDVKMKEKGDIPEGYSVSREKKERFSLILESASTNQTSMYLCASSSTDLGNTGELFFGEGSRLTVL.

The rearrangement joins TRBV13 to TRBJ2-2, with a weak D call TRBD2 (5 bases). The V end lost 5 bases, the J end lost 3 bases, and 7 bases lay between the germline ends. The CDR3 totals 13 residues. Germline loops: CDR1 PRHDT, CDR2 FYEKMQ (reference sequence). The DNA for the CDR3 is TGTGCCAGCAGCCCACTAGACACCGGGGAGCTGTTTTTT. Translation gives CASSPLDTGELFF. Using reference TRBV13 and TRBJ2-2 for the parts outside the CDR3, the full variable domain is AAGVIQSPRHLIKEKRETATLKCYPIPRHDTVYWYQQGPGQDPQFLISFYEKMQSDKGSIPDRFSAQQFSDYHSELNMSSLELGDSALYFCASSPLDTGELFFGEGSRLTVL.

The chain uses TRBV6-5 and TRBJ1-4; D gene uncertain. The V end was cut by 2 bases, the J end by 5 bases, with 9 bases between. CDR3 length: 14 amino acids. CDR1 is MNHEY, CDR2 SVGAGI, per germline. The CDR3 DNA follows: TGTGCCAGCAGTTACGACCGAATGAATGAAAAACTGTTTTTT. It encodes CASSYDRMNEKLFF.

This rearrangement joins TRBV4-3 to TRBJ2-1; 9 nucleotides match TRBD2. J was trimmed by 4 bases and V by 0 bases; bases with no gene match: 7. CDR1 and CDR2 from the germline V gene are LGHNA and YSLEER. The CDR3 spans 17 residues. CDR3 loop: CASSQDQASGTYNEQFF. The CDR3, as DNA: TGCGCCAGCAGCCAAGATCAGGCTAGCGGGACTTACAATGAGCAGTTCTTC.

The CDR3 protein is CASGQPNQPQHF. The CDR3 DNA follows: TGTGCCAGCGGACAGCCTAATCAGCCCCAGCATTTT. The chain has TRBV21-1 and TRBJ1-5; the table's TRBD1 call for D was not verified on the DNA. TRBV21-1 is a listed pseudogene. This CDR3 has 12 residues.

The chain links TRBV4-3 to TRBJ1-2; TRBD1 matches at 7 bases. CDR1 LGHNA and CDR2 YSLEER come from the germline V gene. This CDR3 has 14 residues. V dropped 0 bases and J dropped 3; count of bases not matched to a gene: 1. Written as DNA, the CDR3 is TGCGCCAGCAGCCAAGACAGGGGGGACTATGGCTACACCTTC. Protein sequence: CASSQDRGDYGYTF.

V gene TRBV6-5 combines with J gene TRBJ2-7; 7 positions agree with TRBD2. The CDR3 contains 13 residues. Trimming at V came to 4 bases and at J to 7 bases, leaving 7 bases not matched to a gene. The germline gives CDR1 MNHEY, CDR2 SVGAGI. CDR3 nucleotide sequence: TGTGCCAGCAGTTTTTATTTGCGGGGGGAGCAGTACTTC. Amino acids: CASSFYLRGEQYF.

The CDR3 reads CASSLFGGDAEAFF. The CDR3 coding sequence is TGTGCCAGCAGCTTGTTTGGGGGCGACGCTGAAGCTTTCTTT. The rearrangement links TRBV5-5 to TRBJ1-1; TRBD1 is a possible D gene (6 bases). With 1 base removed from V and 6 bases from J, the gap between germline ends came to 13 bases. This CDR3 has 14 amino acids. CDR1 SGHKS and CDR2 YYEKEE come from the germline V gene (reference sequence).

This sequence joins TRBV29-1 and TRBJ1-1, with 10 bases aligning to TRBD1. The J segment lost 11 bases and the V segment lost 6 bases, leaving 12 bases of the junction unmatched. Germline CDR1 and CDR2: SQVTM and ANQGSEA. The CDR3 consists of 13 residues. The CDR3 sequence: CSVATGTGANAFF. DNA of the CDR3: TGCAGCGTGGCAACAGGGACAGGGGCAAATGCTTTCTTT. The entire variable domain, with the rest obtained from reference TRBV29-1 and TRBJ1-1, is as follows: SAVISQKPSRDICQRGTSLTIQCQVDSQVTMMFWYRQQPGQSLTLIATANQGSEATYESGFVIDKFPISRPNLTFSTLTVSNMSPEDSSIYLCSVATGTGANAFFGQGTRLTVV.

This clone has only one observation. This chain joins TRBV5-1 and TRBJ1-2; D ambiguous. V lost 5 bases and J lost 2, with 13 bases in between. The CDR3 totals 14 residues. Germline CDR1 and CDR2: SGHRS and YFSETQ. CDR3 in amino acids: CASRIIAGNYGYTF. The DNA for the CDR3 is TGCGCCAGCAGAATAATAGCCGGGAACTATGGCTACACCTTC.

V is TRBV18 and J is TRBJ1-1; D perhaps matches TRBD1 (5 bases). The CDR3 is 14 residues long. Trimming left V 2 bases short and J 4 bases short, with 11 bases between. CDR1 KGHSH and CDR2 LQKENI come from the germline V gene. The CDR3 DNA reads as TGTGCCAGCTCACCAGTGTTTCAGGGCACTGAAGCTTTCTTT. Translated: CASSPVFQGTEAFF.

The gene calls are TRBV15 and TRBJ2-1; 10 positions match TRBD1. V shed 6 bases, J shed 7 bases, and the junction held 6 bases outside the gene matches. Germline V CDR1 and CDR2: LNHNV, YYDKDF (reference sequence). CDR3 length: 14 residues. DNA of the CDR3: TGTGCCACCAGACGGGACAGGGGATGGAATGAGCAGTTCTTC. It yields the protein CATRRDRGWNEQFF.

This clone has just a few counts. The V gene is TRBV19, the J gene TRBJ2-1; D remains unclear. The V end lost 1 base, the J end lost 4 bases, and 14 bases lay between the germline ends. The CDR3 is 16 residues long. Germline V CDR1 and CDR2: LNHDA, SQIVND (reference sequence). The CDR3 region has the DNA TGTGCCAGTAGTATAGGTGGGTCTCAAGCTTACAATGAGCAGTTCTTC. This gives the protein CASSIGGSQAYNEQFF.

In nucleotides, the CDR3 is TGTGCCTGGAGTAGTCGGGGGGCGATGGCAGATACGCAGTATTTT. This codes for CAWSSRGAMADTQYF. The genes are TRBV30 and TRBJ2-3, with TRBD2 as a possible D gene (7 bases). The germline V and J ends were trimmed by 2 bases and 4 bases, with 16 bases remaining between them. Per germline, CDR1 GTSNPN and CDR2 SVGIG (reference sequence). CDR3 size: 15 residues.

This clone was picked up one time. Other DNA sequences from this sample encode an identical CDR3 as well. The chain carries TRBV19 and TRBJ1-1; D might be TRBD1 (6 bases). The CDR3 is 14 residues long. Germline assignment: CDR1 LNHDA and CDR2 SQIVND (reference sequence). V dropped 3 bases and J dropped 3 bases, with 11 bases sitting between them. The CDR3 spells CASSIGGTYTEAFF. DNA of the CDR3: TGTGCCAGTAGTATCGGGGGCACTTACACTGAAGCTTTCTTT.

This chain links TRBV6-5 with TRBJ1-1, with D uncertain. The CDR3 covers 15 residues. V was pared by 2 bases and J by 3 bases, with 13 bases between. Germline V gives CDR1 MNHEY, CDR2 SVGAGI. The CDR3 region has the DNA TGTGCCAGCAGTTACACGAGGGTTTGGGACACTGAAGCTTTCTTT. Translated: CASSYTRVWDTEAFF.

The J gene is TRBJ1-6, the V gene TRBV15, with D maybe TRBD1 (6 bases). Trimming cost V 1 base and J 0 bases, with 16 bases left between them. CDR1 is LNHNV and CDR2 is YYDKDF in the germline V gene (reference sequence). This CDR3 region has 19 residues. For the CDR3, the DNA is TGTGCCACCAGCAGAGCCTGGGGACAACGAATCTCCTATAATTCACCCCTCCACTTT. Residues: CATSRAWGQRISYNSPLHF.